This record covers a single TCR beta chain. The CDR3 is made up of 14 amino acids. CDR1 is SGHTA, CDR2 FQGNSA, per germline. V lost 1 base and J 7 bases, leaving 10 bases between the germline ends. The data are from a study of technical replicates of blood from a handful of donors. Repertoires were generated with immunoSEQ multiplex PCR, while TCRdb's copy carries only in-frame clones and drops some. Here the sample spans roughly 93,000 clones, nearly 97% being singletons. What was sequenced was T cells isolated from PBMCs. This TCR was recovered from a human donor in good health. V and J are TRBV7-2 and TRBJ1-4; a weak D match, TRBD1 (6 bases). CDR3 region: CASSLGPGAEKLFF. CDR3 nucleotides: TGTGCCAGCAGCTTAGGGCCAGGGGCTGAAAAACTGTTTTTT.